This TCR beta chain was sequenced during a study of T cell changes during pregnancy in multiple sclerosis. Here immunoSEQ multiplex PCR was the method, and the copy in TCRdb shows in-frame clones only, minus some. The table has around 97,000 clones, roughly 92% seen once. Of note for this clone: Other DNA variants within this sample encode the same CDR3.

The material sequenced was peripheral blood, taken after pregnancy. This TCR was recovered from a female donor with multiple sclerosis, enrolled in a pregnancy study.

CDR3 amino acids: CASSPTADTQYF. CDR3 bases: TGTGCCAGCAGTCCGACTGCGGATACGCAGTATTTT. The rearrangement links TRBV27 to TRBJ2-3, with unresolved D. Between the trimmed V and J ends, which lost 5 bases and 6 bases, there was a span of 9 bases. Germline CDR1 reads MNHEY; CDR2 reads SMNVEV (reference sequence). This CDR3 is 12 amino acids long.